This note documents a single T cell receptor beta chain sequence. Antigen: not known. Trimming left V 2 bases short and J 0 bases short, with 10 bases between. CDR3 length: 14 amino acids. Per the germline V gene, CDR1 is GTSNPN and CDR2 is SVGIG (reference sequence). The repertoire was sequenced with immunoSEQ multiplex PCR; TCRdb's copy has only in-frame clones and lacks some. The table shows around 2.3 million clones, with about 94% occurring only once. The sample is drawn from a study of shared clonotypes between healthy human individuals. Study-level findings and limits: Memory subsets had estimated richness that was generally smaller than that of naive subsets.

This clonotype originated in a man younger than 30 in good health. The chain carries TRBV30 and TRBJ1-2; D is possibly TRBD1 (6 bases). What was sequenced was naive CD4+ T cells sorted from blood. Regarding subset: CD45RA+ positively selected. The CDR3 spells CAWSLAGANYGYTF. Written as DNA, the CDR3 is TGTGCCTGGAGTCTTGCAGGGGCTAACTATGGCTACACCTTC.